These 21 T cell receptor beta chains were sequenced from one sample in a study of blood T cell repertoires in COVID-19. Data came from immunoSEQ multiplex PCR; TCRdb stores just in-frame clones and leaves some out. Of around 370,000 clones listed, more than 75% are singletons. Sequenced material: PBMCs or T cells enriched from blood (not recorded which). The receptors derive from a young woman who had recovered from COVID-19.

V and J are TRBV18 and TRBJ2-3; 9 bases are a match to TRBD1. CDR3 length equals 16 residues. Germline lookup yields CDR1 KGHSH and CDR2 LQKENI. With 0 bases clipped from V and 4 bases from J, the junction kept 5 bases outside the gene matches. The CDR3 DNA follows: TGTGCCAGCTCACCACCCCGGGACAGGGCTTCAGATACGCAGTATTTT. This encodes CASSPPRDRASDTQYF.

The gene calls are TRBV3-1 (or the pseudogene TRBV3-2) and TRBJ2-5; the match to TRBD2 covers 12 bases. CDR1 LGHDT and CDR2 YNNKEL come from the germline V gene (reference sequence). This CDR3 region has 15 residues. V lost 6 bases and J lost 2; bases outside the gene matches: 4. The DNA for the CDR3 is TGTGCCAGCAGAACGACTAGCGGGGGACAAGAGACCCAGTACTTC. It encodes CASRTTSGGQETQYF.

CDR3 sequence: CASSFFGAEWTAGEETQYF. CDR3 nucleotide sequence: TGTGCCAGCAGCTTTTTTGGGGCGGAATGGACAGCGGGAGAGGAGACCCAGTACTTC. The chain combines TRBV7-8 with TRBJ2-5, with 8 bases matching TRBD2. Germline loops: CDR1 SGHVS, CDR2 FQNEAQ. After removal of 3 bases from V and 5 bases from J, the junction contained 20 bases not matched to a gene. CDR3 length: 19 residues.

The gene calls are TRBV30 and TRBJ2-5, with TRBD2 identical over 8 bases. The CDR3 contains 12 residues. The ends lost 5 bases at V and 5 bases at J; junction bases unmatched: 4. The germline V gene has CDR1 GTSNPN and CDR2 SVGIG (reference sequence). Written as DNA, the CDR3 is TGTGCCTGGTCGGGAGGGTACGAGACCCAGTACTTC. Translation gives CAWSGGYETQYF.

This sequence joins TRBV12-3 or TRBV12-4 and TRBJ1-2; weak D call: TRBD1 (5 bases). Trimming cost V 8 bases and J 7 bases, with 11 bases left between them. The CDR3 has 11 residues. CDR3 nucleotide sequence: TGTGCCAGCGACGGACAAGGTGGCTACACCTTC. Translated, it gives CASDGQGGYTF.

This chain joins TRBV12-5 and TRBJ1-2, with D perhaps matching TRBD1 (6 bases). The CDR3 sequence is 14 residues long. Trimming removed 1 base from V and 2 bases from J, with 8 bases in between. The germline gives CDR1 LGHNT, CDR2 FRNRAP. Here the CDR3 DNA reads TGTGCTAGTGGTTTGGACACAGGGAACTATGGCTACACCTTC. This sequence encodes CASGLDTGNYGYTF.

This chain connects TRBV9 to TRBJ2-1, with 11 bases identical to TRBD2. CDR1 is SGDLS and CDR2 is YYNGEE in the germline V gene. This CDR3 contains 16 residues. V shed 3 bases and J 4 bases; nucleotides not matched to a gene: 6. CDR3 nucleotide sequence: TGTGCCAGCAGCGGCTTCGGGACTAGCGGTTACAATGAGCAGTTCTTC. This codes for CASSGFGTSGYNEQFF.

A single count supports this clone. The chain uses TRBV5-1 and TRBJ2-1; TRBD1 matches at 10 bases. CDR3 length equals 15 residues. J lost 2 bases, V lost 4 bases, and 3 bases had no gene match. The germline V gene encodes CDR1 SGHRS and CDR2 YFSETQ. The CDR3 spells CASSGGQGTYNEQFF. The CDR3 DNA follows: TGCGCCAGCAGCGGGGGACAGGGGACCTACAATGAGCAGTTCTTC.

The chain carries TRBV5-4 and TRBJ1-2; D perhaps matches TRBD1 (5 bases). In germline, CDR1 is SGHNT, CDR2 YYREEE (reference sequence). This CDR3 comprises 14 residues. V lost 0 bases, J lost 7 bases, and 13 bases lay in between. The CDR3 coding sequence is TGTGCCAGCAGCTTGGAAGGGCAGGGAAGTGGCTACACCTTC. It translates to CASSLEGQGSGYTF.

The genes are TRBV18 and TRBJ1-3, with D possibly being TRBD1 (5 bases). This CDR3 has 12 amino acids. CDR1 and CDR2 (germline): KGHSH, LQKENI. The germline V and J ends were trimmed by 7 bases and 4 bases, with 8 bases remaining between them. The CDR3 region is CASYQGGNTIYF. CDR3 coding DNA: TGTGCCAGCTACCAGGGCGGAAACACCATATATTTT.

The chain recombines TRBV5-6 with TRBJ2-5; tentatively, D is TRBD1 (6 bases). V lost 2 bases to trimming and J lost 1 base, with 12 bases between them. Germline assignment: CDR1 SGHDT and CDR2 YYEEEE. CDR3 length: 15 residues. CDR3 sequence: CASSLRTATQETQYF. CDR3 DNA: TGTGCCAGCAGCTTACGGACAGCCACCCAAGAGACCCAGTACTTC.

The V and J genes are TRBV20-1 and TRBJ2-3, with no clear D. CDR1 and CDR2 from the germline V gene are DFQATT and SNEGSKA (reference sequence). V dropped 3 bases and J dropped 6 bases, with 10 bases sitting between them. This CDR3 is 12 amino acids long. CDR3 DNA: TGCAGTGCTAGTGCGGTTGTGGATACGCAGTATTTT. It translates to CSASAVVDTQYF.

V gene TRBV5-1 combines with J gene TRBJ1-2; no clear D gene. V lost 0 bases and J 0 bases, leaving 18 bases between the germline ends. This CDR3 contains 18 residues. Germline lookup yields CDR1 SGHRS and CDR2 YFSETQ. The CDR3: CASSLDQRTRPSNYGYTF. The DNA for the CDR3 is TGCGCCAGCAGCTTGGATCAACGCACCAGGCCTTCTAACTATGGCTACACCTTC.

The count of this clone is one. The chain carries TRBV6-5 and TRBJ1-2; no reliable D call. V lost 7 bases to trimming and J lost 3 bases, with 12 bases between them. This CDR3 spans 13 amino acids. Looked up from germline, CDR1 is MNHEY and CDR2 is SVGAGI. CDR3 nucleotide sequence: TGTGCCAGCAAGCGTGGCAGCTACTATGGCTACACCTTC. This encodes CASKRGSYYGYTF.

V and J are TRBV29-1 and TRBJ2-4; D not certain. With 6 bases removed from V and 0 bases from J, the gap between germline ends came to 12 bases. The CDR3 covers 14 residues. Germline V gives CDR1 SQVTM, CDR2 ANQGSEA. The CDR3 here is CSVATRLAKNIQYF. CDR3 coding DNA: TGCAGCGTAGCTACCAGGCTAGCCAAAAACATTCAGTACTTC.

The rearrangement links TRBV28 to TRBJ1-4, with 9 bases matching TRBD1. Germline CDR1 MDHEN, CDR2 SYDVKM. V shed 3 bases and J 7 bases; nucleotides not matched to a gene: 3. The CDR3 length is 14 residues. CDR3: CASSFDRGTEKLFF. The CDR3 nucleotides are TGTGCCAGCAGTTTTGACAGGGGGACTGAAAAACTGTTTTTT.

This chain uses TRBV5-1 with TRBJ1-1; TRBD1 might be the D (5 bases). V was shortened by 3 bases and J by 0 bases, with 15 bases between the two germline ends. Germline CDR1 and CDR2: SGHRS and YFSETQ. The length of the CDR3 is 16 residues. Here the CDR3 reads CASSSMPGQMNTEAFF. The CDR3 DNA reads as TGCGCCAGCAGCTCGATGCCAGGGCAGATGAACACTGAAGCTTTCTTT. Complete variable domain (other parts from reference TRBV5-1 and TRBJ1-1): KAGVTQTPRYLIKTRGQQVTLSCSPISGHRSVSWYQQTPGQGLQFLFEYFSETQRNKGNFPGRFSGRQFSNSRSEMNVSTLELGDSALYLCASSSMPGQMNTEAFFGQGTRLTVV.

The J gene is TRBJ2-4, the V gene TRBV12-3 or TRBV12-4; D gene unclear. V dropped 1 base and J dropped 6 bases, with 7 bases sitting between them. The CDR3 loop spans 13 amino acids. This CDR3 is CASSLGLANIQYF. DNA of the CDR3: TGTGCCAGCAGTTTAGGACTGGCAAACATTCAGTACTTC.

In this sample, this clone turned up a few times. The chain joins TRBV2 to TRBJ2-1; 8 bases are a match to TRBD2. From germline, CDR1 is SNHLY and CDR2 FYNNEI. CDR3 size: 16 residues. The J segment lost 2 bases and the V segment lost 3 bases, leaving 6 bases of the junction unmatched. The chain's CDR3 is CASSEQLAVPYNEQFF. The DNA of the CDR3 is TGTGCCAGCAGTGAGCAACTAGCGGTTCCCTACAATGAGCAGTTCTTC.

This clone was recorded once. V gene TRBV12-3 or TRBV12-4 combines with J gene TRBJ2-7; possible D gene TRBD1, 5 bases. This CDR3 region has 13 residues. Trimming removed 1 base from V and 6 bases from J, with 10 bases in between. CDR3 nucleotides: TGTGCCAGCAGTTTAGGGCAGGGCGGCGAGCAGTACTTC. This codes for CASSLGQGGEQYF.

The chain is built from TRBV7-3 and TRBJ2-1; 9 nucleotides match TRBD1. The trim removed 5 bases at V and 10 bases at J, leaving 12 bases unmatched. Germline CDR1 reads SGHTA; CDR2 reads FQGTGA. This CDR3 region has 15 residues. The CDR3 DNA sequence: TGTGCCAGCAGCCCCCACACAGGGGGCGCGGACGAGCAGTTCTTC. Residues: CASSPHTGGADEQFF. Full variable domain (outside the CDR3, taken from reference TRBV7-3 and TRBJ2-1): GAGVSQTPSNKVTEKGKYVELRCDPISGHTALYWYRQSLGQGPEFLIYFQGTGAADDSGLPNDRFFAVRPEGSVSTLKIQRTERGDSAVYLCASSPHTGGADEQFFGPGTRLTVL.